This T cell receptor beta chain originates from a study of cytomegalovirus exposure and HLA in healthy donors. Study details: When 398 donors were genotyped, about 86% of them were found to fall in the Caucasian-associated ancestry cluster. Study outcomes and limitations: Compared with the roughly 700-donor mean, an Asian-associated ancestry cluster reportedly had fewer N-insertions, according to a later analysis. It was only CMV serostatus that was available as immune exposure information.

With respect to this clone: No antigen is known for it.

In nominal health when sampled, donors likely had unrecorded immune exposures nonetheless. Germline V gene sequence: CDR1 GTSNPN, CDR2 SVGIG (reference sequence). The CDR3 length is 14 residues. V dropped 2 bases and J dropped 3 bases, with 14 bases sitting between them. It was with 60 Vbeta and 13 Jbeta primers that the PCR ran. The assay was immunoSEQ multiplex PCR, and TCRdb's table has in-frame clones only and misses some. The profile shows roughly 80,000 clones, around four fifths of them singletons. The V and J genes are TRBV30 and TRBJ2-7; possibly TRBD2 for D (6 bases). Sequenced sample: PBMCs. The clonotype originates from a woman between 45 and 65 years old in good health and CMV-seropositive. CDR3 nucleotides: TGTGCCTGGAGTCCAGGGTCGGGAGTCTACGAGCAGTACTTC. Translating gives CAWSPGSGVYEQYF.